The 22 T cell receptor delta chains listed next were all sequenced from one sample in a study of gamma-delta T cells after stem cell transplantation. TCRdb reanalyzed the RT-PCR reads using CATT. The table lists about 3,000 delta-chain clones, approximately 9.2% of them singletons, with just under 9.5% in the top ten. What was sequenced was gamma-delta T cells. Receptors originate from a human donor. It is not recorded whose cells these are; they may come from a transplant donor.

This clone came up a few times. The mismatch at residue 8 between this DNA's translation and the TCRdb protein of a much larger clone likely reflects a read error; the protein shown is translated from the DNA. The CDR3 sequence: CACDTWGVRKLIF. CDR3 in DNA: TGTGCCTGTGACACCTGGGGGGTACGCAAACTCATCTTT. The rearrangement links TRDV2 to TRDJ1; possible D gene TRDD3, 6 bases. Germline assignment: CDR1 GEAIGNYY and CDR2 EKD. The CDR3 sequence is 13 residues long. The ends were cut back, 0 bases at V and 8 bases at J, with 12 bases in the middle.

The genes are TRDV1 and TRDJ1; 9 nucleotides agree with TRDD3. CDR1 and CDR2 (germline): TSWWSYY, QGS. CDR3 length: 18 amino acids. Trimming removed 0 bases from V and 0 bases from J; junction bases left unmatched: 8. CDR3 nucleotides: TGTGCTCTTGGGGAACTCCCCGGGGGATACACCCACACCGATAAACTCATCTTT. Its protein is CALGELPGGYTHTDKLIF.

Worth noting for this clone: A far larger clone differs by one base, so this is likely a read error. CDR3 nucleotide sequence: TGTGCCTGTGACGTACTGGGGGATTTGACAGCACGACTCTTCTTT. Residues: CACDVLGDLTARLFF. V is TRDV2 and J is TRDJ2, with 10 bases lining up with TRDD3. The CDR3 is 15 amino acids. CDR1 and CDR2 (germline): GEAIGNYY, EKD.

Turning to this clone: With a far larger clone one base away, a read error is the likely cause. Additional DNA sequences in this sample encode the identical CDR3. The rearrangement joins TRDV2 to TRDJ3; 8 bases align to TRDD3. Germline loops: CDR1 GEAIGNYY, CDR2 EKD. This CDR3 comprises 19 residues. DNA for the CDR3: TGTGCCTGTGACACCGTACTGGGGGCTAGCTCCTGGGACACCCGGCAGATGTTTTTC. Amino acids: CACDTVLGASSWDTRQMFF.

This clone is large in the sample. Here the CDR3 reads CACDTVGYETAQLFF. CDR3 sequence (DNA): TGTGCCTGTGACACCGTAGGATACGAGACAGCACAACTCTTCTTT. The chain has TRDV2 and TRDJ2; 7 positions match TRDD3. Germline V gene sequence: CDR1 GEAIGNYY, CDR2 EKD. Trimming removed 0 bases from V and 4 bases from J; junction bases left unmatched: 4. This CDR3 comprises 15 residues.

This clone was counted between two and nine times. A far larger clone is a single base away, which makes a read error likely. V is TRDV2 and J is TRDJ3; 8 positions match TRDD3. The germline CDR1 and CDR2 sequences are GEAIGNYY and EKD. The CDR3 sequence is 17 residues long. In DNA, the CDR3 is TGTGCCCGTGACACCTGGGGGAGCTCCTGGGACACCCGACAGATGTTTTTC. Its protein is CARDTWGSSWDTRQMFF.

This clone has just a few counts. This is likely an artifact of a read error, given a far larger clone one base away. The same CDR3 arises from other DNA sequences in this sample as well. This chain links TRDV2 with TRDJ1; 7 bases agree with TRDD3. The CDR3 is 19 amino acids. Germline CDR1 is GEAIGNYY and CDR2 is EKD. The CDR3 is CACDTRGLYWGSHTDKLIF. In DNA form, the CDR3 reads TGCGCCTGTGACACCCGGGGCCTCTACTGGGGATCCCACACCGATAAACTCATCTTT.

As for this clone: This may be a read error: a much more frequent sequence differs by one nucleotide. The rearrangement links TRDV2 to TRDJ1; 7 bases match TRDD3. V shed 0 bases, J shed 0 bases, and the junction held 15 bases outside the gene matches. The CDR3 contains 19 residues. The germline gives CDR1 GEAIGNYY, CDR2 EKD. This CDR3 is CACDTQGLYWGSHTDKLIF. The CDR3 DNA is TGTGCCTGTGACACCCAGGGCCTCTACTGGGGATCCCACACCGATAAACTCATCTTT.

Only a few counts were recorded for this clone. This is likely an artifact of a read error, given a far larger clone one base away. CDR3 sequence reads: CACDSIRGSSTWNTRQMFF. Written as DNA, the CDR3 is TGTGCCTGTGACTCGATTCGGGGGAGCAGTACCTGGAACACCCGACAGATGTTTTTC. This sequence joins TRDV2 and TRDJ3, with D possibly being TRDD3 (6 bases). This CDR3 is 19 amino acids long. Germline lookup yields CDR1 GEAIGNYY and CDR2 EKD.

Remarks on this clone: A far more abundant clone sits one base away, making this likely a read error. The rearrangement links TRDV2 to TRDJ3; the match to TRDD3 covers 8 bases. Germline V gene sequence: CDR1 GEAIGNYY, CDR2 EKD. This CDR3 comprises 16 residues. V lost 3 bases to trimming and J lost 5 bases; unmatched junction nucleotides: 5. The CDR3 protein is CACDGGISRDTRQMFF. The CDR3 DNA is TGTGCCTGTGACGGGGGGATATCCCGGGACACCCGACAGATGTTTTTC.

Judged by abundance, this clone is large. This chain links TRDV2 with TRDJ3, with 9 bases aligning to TRDD3. The CDR3 contains 21 residues. The ends lost 1 base at V and 1 base at J; junction bases unmatched: 13. Looked up from germline, CDR1 is GEAIGNYY and CDR2 is EKD. The CDR3 spells CACDTVGDNSGSSWDTRQMFF. CDR3 in DNA: TGTGCCTGTGACACGGTGGGGGATAACTCCGGAAGTTCCTGGGACACCCGACAGATGTTTTTC.

Notes on this clone: A read error is likely here: a far larger clone is one base away. The same CDR3 is also encoded by other DNA sequences in this sample. The CDR3 coding sequence is TGTGCCTGTGACACCGTTGGCGGGGTACTACCCTCCTGGGACACCCGACAGATGTTTTTC. Translated, it gives CACDTVGGVLPSWDTRQMFF. The rearrangement links TRDV2 to TRDJ3, with no clear D. This CDR3 spans 20 amino acids. Trimming took off 0 bases at V and 0 bases at J, with 17 bases between the two ends. Germline V gene lookup returns CDR1 GEAIGNYY and CDR2 EKD.

Points on this clone: This may come from a read error, since a much larger clone is one base off. The sample contains more than one DNA sequence encoding this CDR3. The chain uses TRDV1 and TRDJ1, with TRDD3 matching 7 bases. Trimming cost V 5 bases and J 0 bases; bases outside gene matches: 27. Germline values: CDR1 TSWWSYY, CDR2 QGS. CDR3 size: 22 residues. The CDR3 loop is CALGPPLALPPLGAQYTDKLIF. The DNA of the CDR3 is TGTGCTCTTGGGCCTCCGCTTGCCCTGCCGCCTCTGGGGGCCCAGTACACCGATAAACTCATCTTT.

This clone showed up just a few times. This is likely an artifact of a read error, given a far larger clone one base away. The rearrangement joins TRDV2 to TRDJ1; 10 bases fit TRDD3. CDR3 length: 20 residues. The germline V gene encodes CDR1 GEAIGNYY and CDR2 EKD. Losses at the gene ends were 0 bases for V and 0 bases for J; bases not matched to a gene: 15. The CDR3 reads CACDTEPGDTGGEYTDKLIF. The CDR3 region has the DNA TGTGCCTGTGACACCGAACCGGGGGATACGGGGGGTGAATACACCGATAAACTCATCTTT.

This clone is medium-sized within its sample. The V gene is TRDV1, the J gene TRDJ1; no reliable D call. V was shortened by 0 bases and J by 7 bases, with 12 bases between the two germline ends. The germline CDR1 and CDR2 sequences are TSWWSYY and QGS. The CDR3 spans 14 residues. This chain's CDR3 is CALGELGLDSKLIF. In DNA, the CDR3 is TGTGCTCTTGGGGAACTCGGATTAGATAGTAAACTCATCTTT.

This clone counts as medium-sized. The J gene is TRDJ1, the V gene TRDV2; 10 bases match TRDD3. The germline CDR1 and CDR2 sequences are GEAIGNYY and EKD. With V trimmed by 0 bases and J by 2 bases, 17 bases remained unmatched. The CDR3 has 20 residues. The CDR3 DNA sequence: TGTGCCTGTGACACCTACGGCTTCAGTGCACTGGGGGATTATACCGATAAACTCATCTTT. Amino acids: CACDTYGFSALGDYTDKLIF.

Relative to its sample, this clone is large. The identical CDR3 is also encoded by other nucleotide sequences in the sample. The gene calls are TRDV2 and TRDJ2; 11 positions agree with TRDD3. Per the germline V gene, CDR1 is GEAIGNYY and CDR2 is EKD. The CDR3 spans 16 residues. The V and J ends lost 3 bases and 0 bases, in that order; junction bases with no gene match: 2. The CDR3 sequence: CACDVLGDTLTAQLFF. The CDR3 DNA follows: TGTGCCTGTGACGTACTGGGGGATACTTTGACAGCACAACTCTTCTTT.

The J gene is TRDJ1, the V gene TRDV1, with 9 bases lining up with TRDD3. This CDR3 is 20 amino acids long. Unmatched junction bases numbered 16, after V lost 2 bases and J lost 0 bases. The germline gives CDR1 TSWWSYY, CDR2 QGS. The CDR3: CALGESASSWGIPYTDKLIF. The CDR3 bases are TGTGCTCTTGGGGAAAGTGCCTCCTCCTGGGGGATCCCGTACACCGATAAACTCATCTTT.

As regards this clone: A far larger clone lies a single base away; this is likely a read error. The rearrangement links TRDV2 to TRDJ1; D is ambiguous. CDR3 size: 13 residues. In germline, CDR1 is GEAIGNYY, CDR2 EKD. V was trimmed by 9 bases and J by 4 bases, leaving 17 bases between them. For the CDR3, the DNA is TGTGCCCGCCGCCCTGCTGGCGGCGATAAACTCATCTTT. Protein: CARRPAGGDKLIF.

V usage is TRDV2 and J usage is TRDJ2; 9 bases align to TRDD3. The CDR3 consists of 16 residues. CDR1 and CDR2 (germline): GEAIGNYY, EKD. Germline trimming cut 8 bases from V and 0 bases from J; bases unmatched to any gene: 9. For the CDR3, the DNA is TGTGCCTACCCGTACTGGGGGAGAGCTTTGACAGCACAACTCTTCTTT. Its translation: CAYPYWGRALTAQLFF.

About this clone: The protein TCRdb lists belongs to a much larger clone and differs from this DNA's translation at residue 10, which points to a read error; the protein shown is made from the DNA. V and J are TRDV2 and TRDJ3; a possible D gene is TRDD3 (6 bases). CDR3 length equals 18 residues. Germline CDR1 GEAIGNYY, CDR2 EKD. V was clipped by 0 bases and J by 2 bases, with 13 bases between them. The DNA for the CDR3 is TGTGCCTGTGACACCTGGGGGCCTAGCCCCTGGGACACCCGACAGATGTTTTTC. Protein sequence: CACDTWGPSPWDTRQMFF.

This clone was detected a few times. This may be a read error: a much more frequent sequence differs by one nucleotide. The same CDR3 also results from other DNA sequences found in this sample. The gene calls are TRDV1 and TRDJ1; D is perhaps TRDD2 (6 bases). The germline V and J ends were trimmed by 4 bases and 2 bases, with 26 bases remaining between them. Germline V gene lookup returns CDR1 TSWWSYY and CDR2 QGS. The CDR3 loop spans 19 amino acids. The CDR3 region is CALGVFLSRSGLHTDKLIF. For the CDR3, the DNA is TGTGCTCTTGGGGTTTTCCTATCTCGGAGTGGCCTCCATACCGATAAACTCATCTTT.